This entry lists 31 T cell receptor beta chains sequenced from one sample in a study of blood T cell repertoires in COVID-19. Measured with immunoSEQ multiplex PCR; TCRdb has only the in-frame clones, and not every one. The data contain roughly 130,000 clones, 79% of them singletons. Material for sequencing was peripheral blood. Receptors originate from a woman aged 70-85 years with COVID-19, enrolled during active disease.

The chain links TRBV3-1 (or the pseudogene TRBV3-2) to TRBJ2-5; 9 positions agree with TRBD2. The CDR3 length is 18 residues. The J segment lost 5 bases and the V segment lost 4 bases, leaving 17 bases of the junction unmatched. CDR1 and CDR2 (germline): LGHDT, YNNKEL (reference sequence). CDR3 nucleotide sequence: TGTGCCAGCAGCCCCGGGGTAGCGGGGGTCCGGGCGGGCGAGACCCAGTACTTC. This encodes CASSPGVAGVRAGETQYF.

The V gene is TRBV6-2 or TRBV6-3, the J gene TRBJ1-2; D uncertain. Germline V gene sequence: CDR1 MNHEY, CDR2 SVGEGT. V dropped 6 bases and J dropped 2 bases, with 16 bases sitting between them. The CDR3 has 15 residues. The CDR3 protein is CASSPRDPMNYGYTF. CDR3 nucleotide sequence: TGTGCCAGCAGCCCTCGGGATCCGATGAACTATGGCTACACCTTC.

The chain recombines TRBV19 with TRBJ2-2; TRBD2 matches 7 bases. The CDR3 sequence is 14 residues long. V shed 6 bases and J 4 bases; nucleotides not matched to a gene: 5. Germline loops: CDR1 LNHDA, CDR2 SQIVND (reference sequence). CDR3 sequence: CASRSGGRTGELFF. The CDR3 nucleotides are TGTGCCAGTAGGTCGGGGGGACGCACCGGGGAGCTGTTTTTT.

The chain links TRBV5-4 to TRBJ2-5; D uncertain. The CDR3 covers 14 residues. Germline V lookup: CDR1 SGHNT, CDR2 YYREEE (reference sequence). The V and J ends lost 4 bases and 2 bases respectively, with 12 bases between them. Here the CDR3 DNA reads TGTGCCAGCAGCCACCTTGAGTCACAAGAGACCCAGTACTTC. Protein sequence: CASSHLESQETQYF.

This chain links TRBV9 with TRBJ1-2; a weak D match, TRBD1 (5 bases). The CDR3 contains 13 residues. V was shortened by 3 bases and J by 4 bases, with 10 bases between the two germline ends. Germline V gene sequence: CDR1 SGDLS, CDR2 YYNGEE. The CDR3 bases are TGTGCCAGCAGCGGACAGCCCACCTATGGCTACACCTTC. Protein product: CASSGQPTYGYTF.

This clone appeared a few times. The rearrangement links TRBV16 to TRBJ1-2; D not certain. This CDR3 region has 13 residues. Germline loops: CDR1 KGHSY, CDR2 FQNENV. The ends were cut back, 0 bases at V and 8 bases at J, with 10 bases in the middle. The chain's CDR3 is CASSQSAAEGYTF. CDR3 DNA sequence: TGTGCCAGCAGCCAATCCGCGGCCGAGGGCTACACCTTC.

The chain employs TRBV2 and TRBJ2-7; 7 bases are a match to TRBD2. The CDR3 length is 14 residues. Losses at the gene ends were 3 bases for V and 4 bases for J; bases not matched to a gene: 6. Germline V gene sequence: CDR1 SNHLY, CDR2 FYNNEI. CDR3 residues: CASSETVLAYEQYF. As DNA, the CDR3 is TGTGCCAGCAGTGAGACGGTACTAGCGTACGAGCAGTACTTC.

This chain links TRBV7-2 with TRBJ1-2; D is possibly TRBD1 (5 bases). In germline, CDR1 is SGHTA, CDR2 FQGNSA. The CDR3 extends over 13 amino acids. Deletions cut 5 bases from V and 6 bases from J, with 13 bases between. The CDR3 region has the DNA TGTGCCAGCAGCCACAACATCAGGGATGGCTACACCTTC. The encoded protein is CASSHNIRDGYTF.

The chain employs TRBV3-1 (or the pseudogene TRBV3-2) and TRBJ1-1; D ambiguous. In germline, CDR1 is LGHDT, CDR2 YNNKEL (reference sequence). The CDR3 totals 12 residues. Trimming pared 1 base from V and 7 bases from J, leaving 7 bases between. The CDR3 here is CASSQAQVEAFF. In DNA, the CDR3 is TGTGCCAGCAGCCAAGCGCAGGTTGAAGCTTTCTTT.

This chain uses TRBV19 with TRBJ2-6; a possible D gene is TRBD1 (6 bases). Germline V gene lookup returns CDR1 LNHDA and CDR2 SQIVND (reference sequence). This CDR3 comprises 17 residues. V was pared by 4 bases and J by 0 bases, with 13 bases between. The CDR3 sequence is CASSKETGHSGANVLTF. In nucleotides, the CDR3 is TGTGCCAGTAGTAAGGAGACAGGACACTCTGGGGCCAACGTCCTGACTTTC. The full variable domain, rest sourced from reference TRBV19 and TRBJ2-6, is DGGITQSPKYLFRKEGQNVTLSCEQNLNHDAMYWYRQDPGQGLRLIYYSQIVNDFQKGDIAEGYSVSREKKESFPLTVTSAQKNPTAFYLCASSKETGHSGANVLTFGAGSRLTVL.

This chain joins TRBV5-4 and TRBJ2-7; a possible D gene is TRBD2 (6 bases). CDR1 SGHNT and CDR2 YYREEE come from the germline V gene (reference sequence). Deletions cut 2 bases from V and 0 bases from J, with 9 bases between. There are 14 residues in the CDR3. The CDR3 here is CASSLYGSSYEQYF. The DNA of the CDR3 is TGTGCCAGCAGCTTATACGGGAGCTCCTACGAGCAGTACTTC.

This clone has ten or more counts. The chain combines TRBV6-1 with TRBJ1-1, with D uncertain. This CDR3 is built from 12 residues. CDR1 is MNHNS, CDR2 SASEGT, per germline. Between the trimmed V and J ends, which lost 1 base and 8 bases, there was a span of 8 bases. In nucleotides, the CDR3 is TGTGCCAGCAGTGAAGAGTGGGCCGAAGCTTTCTTT. It codes for CASSEEWAEAFF.

The CDR3 protein is CASSEGAGGNTIYF. The CDR3 DNA sequence: TGCGCCAGCAGCGAGGGGGCTGGAGGAAACACCATATATTTT. This chain uses TRBV5-1 with TRBJ1-3, with 7 bases lining up with TRBD1. Germline CDR1 SGHRS, CDR2 YFSETQ. The CDR3 length is 14 residues. The junction had 5 bases not matched to a gene; V was cut back by 4 bases and J by 4 bases.

The chain recombines TRBV18 with TRBJ1-4; the match to TRBD1 covers 7 bases. After removal of 6 bases from V and 7 bases from J, the junction contained 5 bases not matched to a gene. Per germline, CDR1 KGHSH and CDR2 LQKENI. This CDR3 has 13 amino acids. The CDR3 DNA is TGTGCCAGCTCGCGGGGACAGTTTGAAAAACTGTTTTTT. Residues: CASSRGQFEKLFF.

The chain has TRBV6-1 and TRBJ1-3; 10 bases line up with TRBD1. The CDR3 spans 16 residues. Germline CDR1 reads MNHNS; CDR2 reads SASEGT. With 4 bases clipped from V and 4 bases from J, the junction kept 7 bases outside the gene matches. The CDR3 protein is CASSAFDRGPGNTIYF. Here the CDR3 DNA reads TGTGCCAGCAGTGCGTTCGACAGGGGGCCGGGAAACACCATATATTTT.

J is TRBJ1-2 and V is TRBV24-1; 7 positions agree with TRBD1. V lost 4 bases to trimming and J lost 4 bases; unmatched junction nucleotides: 8. The CDR3 sequence is 15 residues long. CDR1 and CDR2 from the germline V gene are KGHDR and SFDVKD. Here the CDR3 reads CATSEPGTAVYGYTF. The CDR3 region has the DNA TGTGCCACCAGTGAACCCGGGACAGCCGTCTATGGCTACACCTTC.

This chain joins TRBV5-1 and TRBJ1-6; D remains ambiguous. CDR3 length: 16 amino acids. Germline V gives CDR1 SGHRS, CDR2 YFSETQ. Trimming took 0 bases from V and 7 from J, leaving 14 bases between them. CDR3 loop: CASSLDASPGNSPLHF. As DNA, the CDR3 is TGCGCCAGCAGCTTGGATGCTTCCCCGGGGAATTCACCCCTCCACTTT.

The genes are TRBV12-3 or TRBV12-4 and TRBJ2-7, with D tentatively TRBD1 (5 bases). The CDR3 totals 12 residues. The germline V and J ends were trimmed by 8 bases and 2 bases, with 10 bases remaining between them. This CDR3 is CASREDTYEQYF. CDR3 bases: TGTGCCAGCCGTGAGGACACCTACGAGCAGTACTTC.

The rearrangement uses TRBV30 and TRBJ2-7; tentative D call: TRBD1 (6 bases). Germline CDR1 GTSNPN, CDR2 SVGIG (reference sequence). The CDR3 length is 14 residues. V lost 1 base to trimming and J lost 5 bases, with 15 bases between them. The CDR3 DNA reads as TGTGCCTGGAGTGCCACTACAGGGTTCCACGAGCAGTACTTC. It yields the protein CAWSATTGFHEQYF.

J is TRBJ1-1 and V is TRBV5-1; 9 bases map to TRBD1. The germline V gene encodes CDR1 SGHRS and CDR2 YFSETQ. This CDR3 is built from 16 residues. Losses at the gene ends were 4 bases for V and 1 base for J; bases not matched to a gene: 8. CDR3 in amino acids: CASSLITGGTNTEAFF. CDR3 sequence (DNA): TGCGCCAGCAGCCTTATAACAGGGGGCACGAACACTGAAGCTTTCTTT.

V usage is TRBV18 and J usage is TRBJ2-7, with TRBD2 matching 9 bases. The ends lost 1 base at V and 6 bases at J; junction bases unmatched: 10. Germline V gene sequence: CDR1 KGHSH, CDR2 LQKENI. This CDR3 spans 16 amino acids. CDR3 sequence: CASSPLLAGKSGEQYF. The CDR3 DNA reads TGTGCCAGCTCACCACTTCTAGCGGGGAAGTCCGGCGAGCAGTACTTC.

A word on this clone: In the same sample, other DNA sequences code for this CDR3. CDR3 in DNA: TGTGCCAGCAGTCTTAGGGGGCTGTCCTACGAGCAGTACTTC. It specifies CASSLRGLSYEQYF. The gene calls are TRBV7-2 and TRBJ2-7; 7 bases are a match to TRBD1. V dropped 6 bases and J dropped 1; count of bases not matched to a gene: 6. The V gene's germline CDR1 is SGHTA and CDR2 FQGNSA. The CDR3 extends over 14 amino acids.

The chain joins TRBV7-3 to TRBJ2-5; no reliable D call. Trimming removed 1 base at V and 3 bases at J, with 6 bases between. This CDR3 has 13 residues. Germline V gives CDR1 SGHTA, CDR2 FQGTGA. In DNA form, the CDR3 reads TGTGCCAGCAGCTTAAGTATAGAAGAGACCCAGTACTTC. This sequence encodes CASSLSIEETQYF.

This chain uses TRBV7-9 with TRBJ1-3; perhaps TRBD1 as D (5 bases). Trimming took off 5 bases at V and 1 base at J, with 6 bases between the two ends. Per the germline V gene, CDR1 is SEHNR and CDR2 is FQNEAQ (reference sequence). The CDR3 consists of 13 residues. CDR3 nucleotide sequence: TGTGCCAGCAGCCAGGGTTCTGGAAACACCATATATTTT. This encodes CASSQGSGNTIYF.

The V and J genes are TRBV30 and TRBJ2-7; TRBD2 might be the D (6 bases). V lost 3 bases and J lost 0, with 15 bases in between. The CDR3 is 15 residues long. Germline V gene data show CDR1 as GTSNPN and CDR2 as SVGIG (reference sequence). For the CDR3, the DNA is TGTGCCTGGAGCCCGTGGGGGGTCAGCTCCTACGAGCAGTACTTC. It yields the protein CAWSPWGVSSYEQYF.

This clone has a single count. V gene TRBV7-3 combines with J gene TRBJ2-5; 9 nucleotides line up with TRBD1. J was trimmed by 0 bases and V by 2 bases; bases with no gene match: 1. Germline-derived CDR1 and CDR2 are SGHTA and FQGTGA. This CDR3 contains 15 residues. Here the CDR3 DNA reads TGTGCCAGCAGCTTAGGGACAGGGTACCAAGAGACCCAGTACTTC. As protein: CASSLGTGYQETQYF.

This chain connects TRBV6-5 to TRBJ2-1; D not resolved. The germline V gene encodes CDR1 MNHEY and CDR2 SVGAGI. The germline V and J ends were trimmed by 8 bases and 6 bases, with 17 bases remaining between them. The CDR3 sequence is 14 residues long. The CDR3 DNA reads as TGTGCCAGCTCGGCGGAGAGACGAGTCAATGAGCAGTTCTTC. It yields the protein CASSAERRVNEQFF.

CDR3 amino acids: CASMEQGFGLAEAFF. The DNA of the CDR3 is TGTGCCAGCATGGAACAGGGCTTTGGTCTGGCTGAAGCTTTCTTT. This chain joins TRBV28 and TRBJ1-1; D perhaps matches TRBD1 (6 bases). V lost 7 bases and J lost 6, with 21 bases in between. The CDR3 length is 15 residues. Germline V lookup: CDR1 MDHEN, CDR2 SYDVKM. Full variable domain (missing parts from reference TRBV28 and TRBJ1-1): DVKVTQSSRYLVKRTGEKVFLECVQDMDHENMFWYRQDPGLGLRLIYFSYDVKMKEKGDIPEGYSVSREKKERFSLILESASTNQTSMYLCASMEQGFGLAEAFFGQGTRLTVV.

The chain employs TRBV27 and TRBJ2-6; 9 positions match TRBD1. The CDR3 totals 16 residues. V shed 5 bases, J shed 2 bases, and the junction held 4 bases outside the gene matches. Per the germline V gene, CDR1 is MNHEY and CDR2 is SMNVEV (reference sequence). The CDR3 bases are TGTGCCAGCAGTCCGGGACAGGGAGCTGGGGCCAACGTCCTGACTTTC. Translated: CASSPGQGAGANVLTF. Full variable domain (remainder filled in from reference TRBV27 and TRBJ2-6): EAQVTQNPRYLITVTGKKLTVTCSQNMNHEYMSWYRQDPGLGLRQIYYSMNVEVTDKGDVPEGYKVSRKEKRNFPLILESPSPNQTSLYFCASSPGQGAGANVLTFGAGSRLTVL.

V usage is TRBV14 and J usage is TRBJ1-6; no definite D call. The germline V gene encodes CDR1 SGHDN and CDR2 FVKESK. There are 16 residues in the CDR3. Trimming took 2 bases from V and 0 from J, leaving 8 bases between them. CDR3 nucleotides: TGTGCCAGCAGCCAACGAAGGAGCTCCTATAATTCACCCCTCCACTTT. This sequence encodes CASSQRRSSYNSPLHF. Looking up the rest from reference TRBV14 and TRBJ1-6 gives the full variable domain: EAGVTQFPSHSVIEKGQTVTLRCDPISGHDNLYWYRRVMGKEIKFLLHFVKESKQDESGMPNNRFLAERTGGTYSTLKVQPAELEDSGVYFCASSQRRSSYNSPLHFGNGTRLTVT.

The chain is built from TRBV15 and TRBJ2-5, with D perhaps TRBD2 (6 bases). V lost 5 bases and J lost 4, with 11 bases in between. CDR3 size: 13 residues. Germline V gene lookup returns CDR1 LNHNV and CDR2 YYDKDF (reference sequence). The CDR3 sequence is CATSSGGRETQYF. CDR3 DNA: TGTGCCACCAGCTCCGGGGGACGAGAGACCCAGTACTTC.